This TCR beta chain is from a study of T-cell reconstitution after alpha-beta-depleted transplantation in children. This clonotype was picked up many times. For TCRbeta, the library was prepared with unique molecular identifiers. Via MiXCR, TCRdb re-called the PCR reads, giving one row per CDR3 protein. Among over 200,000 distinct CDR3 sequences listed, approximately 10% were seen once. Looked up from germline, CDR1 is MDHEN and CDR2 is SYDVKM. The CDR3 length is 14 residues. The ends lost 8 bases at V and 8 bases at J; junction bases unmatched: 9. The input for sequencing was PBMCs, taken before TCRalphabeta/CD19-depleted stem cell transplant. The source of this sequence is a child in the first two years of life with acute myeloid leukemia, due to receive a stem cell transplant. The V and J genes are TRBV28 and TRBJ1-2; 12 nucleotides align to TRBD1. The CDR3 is CASLPGQGAGGYTF. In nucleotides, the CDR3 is TGTGCCAGCCTCCCGGGACAGGGGGCAGGGGGCTACACCTTC.